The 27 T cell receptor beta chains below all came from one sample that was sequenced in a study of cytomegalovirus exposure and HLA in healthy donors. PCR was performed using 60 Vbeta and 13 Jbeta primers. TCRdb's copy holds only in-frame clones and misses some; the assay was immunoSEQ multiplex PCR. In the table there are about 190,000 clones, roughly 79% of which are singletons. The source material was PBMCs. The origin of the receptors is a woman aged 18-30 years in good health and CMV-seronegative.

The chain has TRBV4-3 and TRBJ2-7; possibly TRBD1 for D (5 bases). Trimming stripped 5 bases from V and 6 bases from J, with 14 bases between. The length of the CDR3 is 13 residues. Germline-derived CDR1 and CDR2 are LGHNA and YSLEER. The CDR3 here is CASSRRQGSEQYF. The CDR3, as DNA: TGCGCCAGCAGCAGACGGCAGGGTTCCGAGCAGTACTTC.

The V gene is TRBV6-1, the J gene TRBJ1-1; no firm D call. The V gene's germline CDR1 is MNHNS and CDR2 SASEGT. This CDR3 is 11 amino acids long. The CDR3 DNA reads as TGTGTCTCTTGGCAGAACACTGAAGCTTTCTTT. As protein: CVSWQNTEAFF.

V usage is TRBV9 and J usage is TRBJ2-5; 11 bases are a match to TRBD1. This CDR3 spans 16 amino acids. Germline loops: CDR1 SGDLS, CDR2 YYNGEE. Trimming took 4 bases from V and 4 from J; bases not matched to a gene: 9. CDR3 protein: CASSSFSGTGGETQYF. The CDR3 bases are TGTGCCAGCAGCTCTTTCTCCGGGACAGGGGGAGAGACCCAGTACTTC.

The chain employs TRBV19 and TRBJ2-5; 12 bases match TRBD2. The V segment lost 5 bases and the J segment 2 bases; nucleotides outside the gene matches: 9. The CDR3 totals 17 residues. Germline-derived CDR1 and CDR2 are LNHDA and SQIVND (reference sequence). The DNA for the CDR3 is TGTGCCAGTAGTTTACGACCGGGACTAGCGGGTCAAGAGACCCAGTACTTC. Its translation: CASSLRPGLAGQETQYF. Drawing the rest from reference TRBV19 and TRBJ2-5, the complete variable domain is DGGITQSPKYLFRKEGQNVTLSCEQNLNHDAMYWYRQDPGQGLRLIYYSQIVNDFQKGDIAEGYSVSREKKESFPLTVTSAQKNPTAFYLCASSLRPGLAGQETQYFGPGTRLLVL.

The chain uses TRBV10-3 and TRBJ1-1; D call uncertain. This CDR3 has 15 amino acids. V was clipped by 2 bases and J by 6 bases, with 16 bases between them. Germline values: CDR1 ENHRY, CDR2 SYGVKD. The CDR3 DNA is TGTGCCATCAGTGAGACTGTAGCGGTACCGGCTGAAGCTTTCTTT. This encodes CAISETVAVPAEAFF.

The CDR3 reads CASSTVRTGYYQPQHF. CDR3 coding DNA: TGTGCCAGCAGCACTGTGAGGACAGGATATTATCAGCCCCAGCATTTT. The chain joins TRBV5-8 to TRBJ1-5; 7 bases line up with TRBD1. CDR3 size: 16 residues. Germline-derived CDR1 and CDR2 are SGHTS and YDEGEE. V trimming: 4 bases; J trimming: 5 bases; junction bases outside the gene matches: 12. Complete variable domain (other parts from reference TRBV5-8 and TRBJ1-5): EAGVTQSPTHLIKTRGQQATLRCSPISGHTSVYWYQQALGLGLQFLLWYDEGEERNRGNFPPRFSGRQFPNYSSELNVNALELEDSALYLCASSTVRTGYYQPQHFGDGTRLSIL.

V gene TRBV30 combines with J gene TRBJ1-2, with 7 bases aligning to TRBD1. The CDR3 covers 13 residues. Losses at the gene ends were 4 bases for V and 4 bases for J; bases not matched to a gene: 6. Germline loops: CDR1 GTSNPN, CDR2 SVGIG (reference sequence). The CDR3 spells CAWIYRGSYGYTF. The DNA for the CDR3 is TGTGCCTGGATTTACAGGGGCTCCTATGGCTACACCTTC.

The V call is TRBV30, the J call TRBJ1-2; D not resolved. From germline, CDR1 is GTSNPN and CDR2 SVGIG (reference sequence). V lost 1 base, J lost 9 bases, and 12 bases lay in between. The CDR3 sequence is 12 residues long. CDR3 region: CAWSGLPLSYTF. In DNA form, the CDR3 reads TGTGCCTGGAGTGGACTCCCACTGAGCTACACCTTC. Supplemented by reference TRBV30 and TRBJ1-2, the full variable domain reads SQTIHQWPATLVQPVGSPLSLECTVEGTSNPNLYWYRQAAGRGLQLLFYSVGIGQISSEVPQNLSASRPQDRQFILSSKKLLLSDSGFYLCAWSGLPLSYTFGSGTRLTVV.

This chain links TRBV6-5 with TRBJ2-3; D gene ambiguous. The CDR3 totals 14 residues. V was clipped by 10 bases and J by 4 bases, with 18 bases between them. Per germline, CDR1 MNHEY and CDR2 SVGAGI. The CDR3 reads CAITDNWAPDTQYF. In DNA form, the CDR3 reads TGTGCCATCACAGATAACTGGGCTCCAGATACGCAGTATTTT.

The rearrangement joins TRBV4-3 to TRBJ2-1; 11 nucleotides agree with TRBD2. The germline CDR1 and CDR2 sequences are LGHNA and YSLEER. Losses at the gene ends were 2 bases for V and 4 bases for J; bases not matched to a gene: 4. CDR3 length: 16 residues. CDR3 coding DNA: TGCGCCAGCAGCCAACCACTAGCGGGGGAGTACAATGAGCAGTTCTTC. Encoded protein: CASSQPLAGEYNEQFF.

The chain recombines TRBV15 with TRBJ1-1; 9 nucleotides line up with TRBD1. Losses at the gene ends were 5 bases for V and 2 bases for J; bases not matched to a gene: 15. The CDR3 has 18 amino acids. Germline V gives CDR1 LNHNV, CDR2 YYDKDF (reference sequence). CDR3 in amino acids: CATSDPLKGQGYNTEAFF. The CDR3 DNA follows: TGTGCCACCAGCGACCCTTTAAAAGGACAGGGGTATAACACTGAAGCTTTCTTT.

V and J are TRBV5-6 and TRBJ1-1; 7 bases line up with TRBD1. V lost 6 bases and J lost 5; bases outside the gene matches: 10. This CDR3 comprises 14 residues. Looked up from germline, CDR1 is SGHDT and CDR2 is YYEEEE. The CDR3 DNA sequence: TGTGCCAGCAACGGGGACAGCCGGCGAACTGAAGCTTTCTTT. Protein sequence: CASNGDSRRTEAFF.

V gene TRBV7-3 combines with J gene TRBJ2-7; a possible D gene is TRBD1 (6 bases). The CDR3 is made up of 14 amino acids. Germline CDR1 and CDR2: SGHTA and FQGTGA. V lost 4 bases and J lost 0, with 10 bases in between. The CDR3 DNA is TGTGCCAGCAGCTCTAACAGGGACTCCTACGAGCAGTACTTC. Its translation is CASSSNRDSYEQYF.

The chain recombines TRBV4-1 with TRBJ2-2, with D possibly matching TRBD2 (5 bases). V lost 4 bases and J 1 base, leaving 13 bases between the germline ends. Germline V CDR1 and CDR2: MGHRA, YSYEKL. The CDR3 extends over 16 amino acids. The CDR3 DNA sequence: TGCGCCAGCAGCCCCCCGCGGGCGCAGAACACCGGGGAGCTGTTTTTT. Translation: CASSPPRAQNTGELFF.

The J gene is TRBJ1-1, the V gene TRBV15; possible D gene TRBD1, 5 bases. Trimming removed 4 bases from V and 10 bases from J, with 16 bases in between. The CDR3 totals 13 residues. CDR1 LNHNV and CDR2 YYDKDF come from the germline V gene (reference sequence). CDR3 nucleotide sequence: TGTGCCACCAGCACAACAGGTTTTCGGCGAGCTTTCTTT. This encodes CATSTTGFRRAFF.

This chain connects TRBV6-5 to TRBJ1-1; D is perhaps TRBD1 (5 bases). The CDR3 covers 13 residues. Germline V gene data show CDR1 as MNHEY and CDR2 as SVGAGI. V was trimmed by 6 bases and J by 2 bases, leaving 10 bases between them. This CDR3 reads CASSLTENTEAFF. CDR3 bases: TGTGCCAGCAGCCTGACAGAAAACACTGAAGCTTTCTTT.

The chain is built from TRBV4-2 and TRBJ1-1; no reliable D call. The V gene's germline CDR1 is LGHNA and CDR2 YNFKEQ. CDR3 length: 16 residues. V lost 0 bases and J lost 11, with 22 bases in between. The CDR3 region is CASSQESPGSLIGAFF. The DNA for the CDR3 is TGTGCCAGCAGCCAAGAATCCCCCGGGAGCCTCATCGGCGCTTTCTTT.

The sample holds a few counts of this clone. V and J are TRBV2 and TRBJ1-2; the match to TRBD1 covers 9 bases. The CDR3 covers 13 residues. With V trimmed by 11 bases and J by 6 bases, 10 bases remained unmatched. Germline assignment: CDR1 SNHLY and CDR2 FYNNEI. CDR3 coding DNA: TGTGCCGGGGGGGGACAGGGACTCCATGGCTACACCTTC. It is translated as CAGGGQGLHGYTF.

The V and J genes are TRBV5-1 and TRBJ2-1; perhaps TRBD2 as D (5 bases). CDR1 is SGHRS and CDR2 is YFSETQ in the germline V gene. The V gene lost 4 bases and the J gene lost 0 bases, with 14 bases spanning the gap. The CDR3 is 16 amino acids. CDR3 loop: CASSGGGYSSYNEQFF. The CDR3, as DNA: TGCGCCAGCAGCGGTGGAGGTTATAGCTCCTACAATGAGCAGTTCTTC.

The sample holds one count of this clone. The CDR3 protein is CASSLGGLRELFF. DNA of the CDR3: TGTGCCAGCAGTTTAGGAGGATTGAGGGAGCTGTTTTTT. V usage is TRBV27 and J usage is TRBJ2-2, with TRBD2 as a possible D gene (5 bases). Looked up from germline, CDR1 is MNHEY and CDR2 is SMNVEV (reference sequence). The CDR3 contains 13 residues. Trimming took 2 bases from V and 9 from J, leaving 10 bases between them.

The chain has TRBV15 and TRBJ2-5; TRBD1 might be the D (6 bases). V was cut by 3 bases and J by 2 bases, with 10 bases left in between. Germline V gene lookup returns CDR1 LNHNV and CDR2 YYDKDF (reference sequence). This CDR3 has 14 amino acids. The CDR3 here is CATSSLRGQETQYF. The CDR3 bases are TGTGCCACCAGCAGCCTCAGGGGTCAAGAGACCCAGTACTTC.

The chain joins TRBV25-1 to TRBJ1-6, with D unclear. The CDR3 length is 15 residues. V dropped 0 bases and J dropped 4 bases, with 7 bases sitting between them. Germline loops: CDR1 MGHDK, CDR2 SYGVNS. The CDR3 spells CASSEYAGYNSPLHF. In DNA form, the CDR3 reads TGTGCCAGCAGTGAATATGCCGGGTATAATTCACCCCTCCACTTT.

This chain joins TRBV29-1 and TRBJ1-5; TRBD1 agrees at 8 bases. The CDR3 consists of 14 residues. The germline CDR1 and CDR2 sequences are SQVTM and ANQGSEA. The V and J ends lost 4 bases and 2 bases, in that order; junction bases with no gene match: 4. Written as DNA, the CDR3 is TGCAGCGTTGGCGACAGGGGAGGCAATCAGCCCCAGCATTTT. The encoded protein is CSVGDRGGNQPQHF.

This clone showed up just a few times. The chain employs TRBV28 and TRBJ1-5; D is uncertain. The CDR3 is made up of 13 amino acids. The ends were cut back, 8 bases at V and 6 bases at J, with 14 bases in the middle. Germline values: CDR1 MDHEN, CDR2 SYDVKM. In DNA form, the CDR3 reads TGTGCCAGCCGCGCGCCAGGACTTCAGCCCCAGCATTTT. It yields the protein CASRAPGLQPQHF.

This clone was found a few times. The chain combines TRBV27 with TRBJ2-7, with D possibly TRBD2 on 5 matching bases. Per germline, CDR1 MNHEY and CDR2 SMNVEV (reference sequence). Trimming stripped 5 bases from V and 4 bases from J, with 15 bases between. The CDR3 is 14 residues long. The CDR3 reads CASSLTHRGYEQYF. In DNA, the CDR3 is TGTGCCAGCAGTCTCACCCACCGGGGTTACGAGCAGTACTTC.

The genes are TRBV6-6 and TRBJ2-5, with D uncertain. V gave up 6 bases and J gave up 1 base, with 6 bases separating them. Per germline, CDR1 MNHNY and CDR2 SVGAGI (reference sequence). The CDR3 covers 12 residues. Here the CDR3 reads CASRRSQETQYF. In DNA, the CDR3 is TGTGCCAGCAGGCGCTCCCAAGAGACCCAGTACTTC.

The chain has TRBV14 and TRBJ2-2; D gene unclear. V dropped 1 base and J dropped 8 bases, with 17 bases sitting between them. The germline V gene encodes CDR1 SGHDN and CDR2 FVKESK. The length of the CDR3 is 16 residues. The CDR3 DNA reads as TGTGCCAGCAGCCAAGTCATGGGCAGGATCGGTGGGGAGCTGTTTTTT. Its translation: CASSQVMGRIGGELFF.